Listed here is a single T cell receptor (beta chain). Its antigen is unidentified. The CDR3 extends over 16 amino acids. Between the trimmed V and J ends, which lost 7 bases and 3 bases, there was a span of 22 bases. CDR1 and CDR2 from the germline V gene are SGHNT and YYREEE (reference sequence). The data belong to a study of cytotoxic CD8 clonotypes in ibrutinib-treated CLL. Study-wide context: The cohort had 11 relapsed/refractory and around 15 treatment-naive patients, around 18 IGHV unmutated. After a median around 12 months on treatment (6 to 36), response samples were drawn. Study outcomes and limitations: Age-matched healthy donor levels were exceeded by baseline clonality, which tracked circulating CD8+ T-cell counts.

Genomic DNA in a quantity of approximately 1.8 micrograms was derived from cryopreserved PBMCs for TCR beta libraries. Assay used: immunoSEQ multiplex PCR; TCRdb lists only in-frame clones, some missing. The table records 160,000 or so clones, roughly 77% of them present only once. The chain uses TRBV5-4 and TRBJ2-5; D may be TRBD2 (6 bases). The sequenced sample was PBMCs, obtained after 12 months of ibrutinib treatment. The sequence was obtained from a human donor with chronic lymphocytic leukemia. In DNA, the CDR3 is TGTGCCAGCGCTCCGACTAGTACCAAATGGGAAGAGACCCAGTACTTC. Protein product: CASAPTSTKWEETQYF.